A single sample is the source of the 27 T cell receptor beta chains below, sequenced in a study of neoadjuvant nivolumab and ipilimumab in lung cancer. Clones were sequenced by immunoSEQ multiplex PCR, and TCRdb holds only the in-frame ones, with some missing. In the table there are 24,000 or so clones, around 80% of which are singletons. The sample was peripheral blood, taken before neoadjuvant nivolumab, alone or with ipilimumab. Receptors were obtained from an adult with non-small cell lung cancer.

The V call is TRBV2, the J call TRBJ2-7, with 9 nucleotides matching TRBD1. Germline values: CDR1 SNHLY, CDR2 FYNNEI. V shed 5 bases and J 5 bases; nucleotides not matched to a gene: 4. The CDR3 has 13 amino acids. The DNA of the CDR3 is TGTGCCAGCAGTCCAGACAGGGGGAACGAGCAGTACTTC. Translation: CASSPDRGNEQYF.

The chain employs TRBV7-2 and TRBJ2-3; the D is unclear. The germline V gene has CDR1 SGHTA and CDR2 FQGNSA. The CDR3 sequence is 11 residues long. V lost 5 bases and J 5 bases, leaving 5 bases between the germline ends. As DNA, the CDR3 is TGTGCCAGCAGCCTCAAAGATACGCAGTATTTT. As protein: CASSLKDTQYF.

This rearrangement joins TRBV5-1 to TRBJ2-1; possible D gene TRBD1, 6 bases. The CDR3 loop spans 15 amino acids. In germline, CDR1 is SGHRS, CDR2 YFSETQ. Trimming took off 7 bases at V and 6 bases at J, with 20 bases between the two ends. CDR3 bases: TGCGCCAGCGGCAGGAACCAGGGGAGCCTCAATGAGCAGTTCTTC. Encoded protein: CASGRNQGSLNEQFF.

The rearrangement uses TRBV4-2 and TRBJ2-6; TRBD2 is a possible D gene (6 bases). Germline V lookup: CDR1 LGHNA, CDR2 YNFKEQ. CDR3 length equals 16 residues. Trimming left V 4 bases short and J 2 bases short, with 12 bases between. For the CDR3, the DNA is TGTGCCAGCAGCCTCGGGAGTGCACCTGGGGCCAACGTCCTGACTTTC. Translating gives CASSLGSAPGANVLTF.

V and J are TRBV4-1 and TRBJ1-3, with 7 positions matching TRBD1. The CDR3 runs 14 residues. V trimming: 1 base; J trimming: 5 bases; junction bases outside the gene matches: 2. Germline V gene sequence: CDR1 MGHRA, CDR2 YSYEKL. The CDR3 reads CASSQGDSRNTIYF. CDR3 DNA: TGCGCCAGCAGCCAAGGGGACAGCAGAAACACCATATATTTT.

This sequence joins TRBV18 and TRBJ2-5; D is possibly TRBD2 (6 bases). Trimming took 2 bases from V and 2 from J, leaving 12 bases between them. Per germline, CDR1 KGHSH and CDR2 LQKENI. This CDR3 contains 15 residues. The CDR3 loop reads CASSPWGGAQETQYF. The CDR3 nucleotides are TGTGCCAGCTCACCATGGGGCGGGGCTCAAGAGACCCAGTACTTC.

V is TRBV5-5 and J is TRBJ1-3; TRBD1 matches at 9 bases. Trimming took 0 bases from V and 4 from J; bases not matched to a gene: 11. There are 18 residues in the CDR3. The germline CDR1 and CDR2 sequences are SGHKS and YYEKEE (reference sequence). CDR3 DNA: TGTGCCAGCAGCTTGGCCGTAAGGACAGGGGAGAGCGGAAACACCATATATTTT. Translation gives CASSLAVRTGESGNTIYF.

The CDR3 sequence: CASSPRQSSDEQYF. In nucleotides, the CDR3 is TGCGCCAGCAGCCCAAGACAATCGTCGGACGAGCAGTACTTC. The genes are TRBV5-1 and TRBJ2-7, with no clear D. This CDR3 is built from 14 residues. Trimming pared 4 bases from V and 5 bases from J, leaving 16 bases between. The germline V gene encodes CDR1 SGHRS and CDR2 YFSETQ. The complete variable domain, with remaining parts taken from reference TRBV5-1 and TRBJ2-7, reads KAGVTQTPRYLIKTRGQQVTLSCSPISGHRSVSWYQQTPGQGLQFLFEYFSETQRNKGNFPGRFSGRQFSNSRSEMNVSTLELGDSALYLCASSPRQSSDEQYFGPGTRLTVT.

The J gene is TRBJ1-5, the V gene TRBV10-3; D gene ambiguous. Trimming cost V 8 bases and J 0 bases, with 8 bases left between them. The germline V gene has CDR1 ENHRY and CDR2 SYGVKD. The CDR3 has 13 residues. CDR3 region: CAIGTYSNQPQHF. CDR3 DNA sequence: TGTGCCATCGGTACATATAGCAATCAGCCCCAGCATTTT.

The J gene is TRBJ2-5, the V gene TRBV2, with 11 bases fitting TRBD2. V shed 6 bases, J shed 3 bases, and the junction held 3 bases outside the gene matches. CDR1 is SNHLY, CDR2 FYNNEI, per germline. This CDR3 comprises 14 residues. CDR3: CASRVTSGEETQYF. DNA for the CDR3: TGTGCCAGCAGAGTGACTAGCGGGGAAGAGACCCAGTACTTC. The variable domain in full, completed from reference TRBV2 and TRBJ2-5, reads EPEVTQTPSHQVTQMGQEVILRCVPISNHLYFYWYRQILGQKVEFLVSFYNNEISEKSEIFDDQFSVERPDGSNFTLKIRSTKLEDSAMYFCASRVTSGEETQYFGPGTRLLVL.

The V gene is TRBV6-5, the J gene TRBJ1-3; tentative D call: TRBD1 (6 bases). Trimming removed 0 bases from V and 7 bases from J, with 13 bases in between. This CDR3 contains 15 residues. CDR1 and CDR2 from the germline V gene are MNHEY and SVGAGI. The CDR3, as DNA: TGTGCCAGCAGTTACTCTGGGAAGAGGGGGAACACCATATATTTT. The encoded protein is CASSYSGKRGNTIYF.

The J gene is TRBJ2-2, the V gene TRBV4-1; D remains ambiguous. Trimming cost V 1 base and J 3 bases, with 18 bases left between them. The CDR3 has 18 amino acids. Per germline, CDR1 MGHRA and CDR2 YSYEKL. As DNA, the CDR3 is TGCGCCAGCAGCCAAGGAAGGGCCGTACAATCGTACACCGGGGAGCTGTTTTTT. This sequence encodes CASSQGRAVQSYTGELFF.

The chain is built from TRBV7-2 and TRBJ2-4; 10 nucleotides match TRBD1. V lost 5 bases, J lost 7 bases, and 8 bases stayed unmatched. CDR1 is SGHTA and CDR2 is FQGNSA in the germline V gene. The CDR3 consists of 15 residues. CDR3 bases: TGTGCCAGCAGCCCTACGACAGGGGGCAGGAACATTCAGTACTTC. This codes for CASSPTTGGRNIQYF.

This clone was seen only once. This chain joins TRBV18 and TRBJ1-5, with a tentative D call TRBD1 (5 bases). The V gene's germline CDR1 is KGHSH and CDR2 LQKENI. The CDR3 is made up of 18 amino acids. The germline V and J ends were trimmed by 2 bases and 4 bases, with 21 bases remaining between them. Written as DNA, the CDR3 is TGTGCCAGCTCACCAAAGGACCCGAGAGGGACGGTTAATCAGCCCCAGCATTTT. Amino acids: CASSPKDPRGTVNQPQHF.

The V gene is TRBV19, the J gene TRBJ1-3; D gene uncertain. The V end was cut by 3 bases, the J end by 1 base, with 7 bases between. The CDR3 totals 14 residues. In germline, CDR1 is LNHDA, CDR2 SQIVND (reference sequence). The CDR3 region is CASSILGSGNTIYF. For the CDR3, the DNA is TGTGCCAGTAGTATCCTGGGTTCTGGAAACACCATATATTTT.

The chain couples TRBV12-5 to TRBJ1-5; weak D call: TRBD1 (5 bases). There are 14 residues in the CDR3. The V and J ends lost 3 bases and 7 bases respectively, with 13 bases between them. The V gene's germline CDR1 is LGHNT and CDR2 FRNRAP. CDR3 in DNA: TGTGCTAGTGGTTTCAAGGGGCGCCTACAGCCCCAGCATTTT. As protein: CASGFKGRLQPQHF. Full variable domain (outside the CDR3, taken from reference TRBV12-5 and TRBJ1-5): DARVTQTPRHKVTEMGQEVTMRCQPILGHNTVFWYRQTMMQGLELLAYFRNRAPLDDSGMPKDRFSAEMPDATLATLKIQPSEPRDSAVYFCASGFKGRLQPQHFGDGTRLSIL.

This chain joins TRBV9 and TRBJ2-3, with D possibly matching TRBD1 (6 bases). This CDR3 is built from 16 residues. Germline loops: CDR1 SGDLS, CDR2 YYNGEE. Trimming took 0 bases from V and 5 from J, leaving 16 bases between them. CDR3 nucleotide sequence: TGTGCCAGCAGCGTAGCTACAGGGTGGGGTATAGATACGCAGTATTTT. As protein: CASSVATGWGIDTQYF.

The CDR3 DNA follows: TGTGCCAGCAGCCGGACTATTCTTAGCACAGATACGCAGTATTTT. Amino acids: CASSRTILSTDTQYF. The chain carries TRBV7-3 and TRBJ2-3; D may be TRBD2 (6 bases). The CDR3 covers 15 residues. Trimming took off 5 bases at V and 0 bases at J, with 12 bases between the two ends. Germline CDR1 SGHTA, CDR2 FQGTGA. Variable domain in full (rest from reference TRBV7-3 and TRBJ2-3): GAGVSQTPSNKVTEKGKYVELRCDPISGHTALYWYRQSLGQGPEFLIYFQGTGAADDSGLPNDRFFAVRPEGSVSTLKIQRTERGDSAVYLCASSRTILSTDTQYFGPGTRLTVL.

This chain joins TRBV15 and TRBJ2-2; the D gene could be TRBD1 or TRBD2 (5 bases each). V was cut by 6 bases and J by 1 base, with 9 bases left in between. This CDR3 region has 14 residues. CDR1 and CDR2 (germline): LNHNV, YYDKDF (reference sequence). CDR3 coding DNA: TGTGCCACCAGTCGGGGCCTGAACACCGGGGAGCTGTTTTTT. Translated: CATSRGLNTGELFF.

V and J are TRBV6-1 and TRBJ1-5; a weak D match, TRBD1 (6 bases). CDR1 MNHNS and CDR2 SASEGT come from the germline V gene. V lost 4 bases to trimming and J lost 2 bases, with 12 bases between them. The CDR3 has 15 amino acids. Written as DNA, the CDR3 is TGTGCCAGCAGTGGACAGGCAAATGGCAATCAGCCCCAGCATTTT. This encodes CASSGQANGNQPQHF.

The chain uses TRBV4-1 and TRBJ2-1; 9 bases are shared with TRBD2. This CDR3 comprises 16 residues. Germline CDR1 and CDR2: MGHRA and YSYEKL. V was pared by 0 bases and J by 2 bases, with 2 bases of the junction left unmatched. For the CDR3, the DNA is TGCGCCAGCAGCCAAGAAGAGCGGGGGGCCTACAATGAGCAGTTCTTC. This codes for CASSQEERGAYNEQFF.

This rearrangement joins TRBV13 to TRBJ2-3; tentatively, D is TRBD1 or TRBD2 (5 bases each). CDR3 length: 14 amino acids. The germline V gene encodes CDR1 PRHDT and CDR2 FYEKMQ (reference sequence). V was trimmed by 2 bases and J by 1 base, leaving 7 bases between them. The CDR3 sequence: CASSLLGGTDTQYF. The CDR3 region has the DNA TGTGCCAGCAGCTTACTGGGGGGCACAGATACGCAGTATTTT.

The V call is TRBV7-8, the J call TRBJ1-6; D is perhaps TRBD1 (5 bases). CDR3 length: 15 residues. V lost 5 bases and J lost 7, with 15 bases in between. CDR1 is SGHVS, CDR2 FQNEAQ, per germline. Here the CDR3 reads CASSPGGTANSPLHF. Written as DNA, the CDR3 is TGTGCCAGCAGCCCGGGGGGTACGGCCAATTCACCCCTCCACTTT.

This clone counts as medium-sized. This chain links TRBV7-8 with TRBJ2-5; D not certain. Germline CDR1 is SGHVS and CDR2 is FQNEAQ. This CDR3 has 14 amino acids. V was trimmed by 2 bases and J by 5 bases, leaving 12 bases between them. Here the CDR3 reads CASSLLYVLETQYF. CDR3 DNA sequence: TGTGCCAGCAGCTTACTATACGTGTTGGAGACCCAGTACTTC.

The CDR3 coding sequence is TGTGCCAGCAGCTTAAGGGGGGGGACTGAAGCTTTCTTT. Translation: CASSLRGGTEAFF. V is TRBV7-2 and J is TRBJ1-1; possibly TRBD1 for D (6 bases). The germline gives CDR1 SGHTA, CDR2 FQGNSA. The V end lost 2 bases, the J end lost 5 bases, and 9 bases lay between the germline ends. There are 13 residues in the CDR3.

This clone was recorded once. The chain couples TRBV7-3 to TRBJ2-1; 7 nucleotides agree with TRBD2. The CDR3 length is 14 residues. Per the germline V gene, CDR1 is SGHTA and CDR2 is FQGTGA. V trimming: 5 bases; J trimming: 10 bases; junction bases outside the gene matches: 11. CDR3 residues: CASSQAGPQKEQFF. CDR3 DNA sequence: TGTGCCAGCAGCCAAGCGGGGCCCCAAAAAGAGCAGTTCTTC.

The rearrangement joins TRBV19 to TRBJ1-2; no firm D call. Germline V gene lookup returns CDR1 LNHDA and CDR2 SQIVND (reference sequence). The CDR3 sequence is 14 residues long. Trimming shortened V by 6 bases and J by 8 bases, and 19 bases separated the two germline ends. The CDR3 here is CASSPAPVSEGYTF. The CDR3 DNA reads as TGTGCCAGTAGCCCGGCTCCGGTCTCAGAGGGCTACACCTTC.